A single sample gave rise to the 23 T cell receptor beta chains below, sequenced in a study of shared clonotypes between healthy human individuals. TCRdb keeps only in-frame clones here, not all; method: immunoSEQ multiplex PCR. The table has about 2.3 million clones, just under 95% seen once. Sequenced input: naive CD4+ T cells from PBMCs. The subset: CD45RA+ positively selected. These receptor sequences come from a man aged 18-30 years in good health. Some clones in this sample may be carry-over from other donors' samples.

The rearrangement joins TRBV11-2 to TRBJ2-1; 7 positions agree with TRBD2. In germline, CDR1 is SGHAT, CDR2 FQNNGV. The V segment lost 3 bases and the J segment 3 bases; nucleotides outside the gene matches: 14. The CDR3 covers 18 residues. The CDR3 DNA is TGTGCCAGCAGCTTTGATTTGTCTGGGGGGAGGGACTACAATGAGCAGTTCTTC. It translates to CASSFDLSGGRDYNEQFF.

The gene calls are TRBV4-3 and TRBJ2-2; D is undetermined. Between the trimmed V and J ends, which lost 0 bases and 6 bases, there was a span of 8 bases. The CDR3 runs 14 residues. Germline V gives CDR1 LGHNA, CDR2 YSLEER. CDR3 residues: CASSQEKRPGELFF. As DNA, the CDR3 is TGCGCCAGCAGCCAAGAAAAACGGCCCGGGGAGCTGTTTTTT.

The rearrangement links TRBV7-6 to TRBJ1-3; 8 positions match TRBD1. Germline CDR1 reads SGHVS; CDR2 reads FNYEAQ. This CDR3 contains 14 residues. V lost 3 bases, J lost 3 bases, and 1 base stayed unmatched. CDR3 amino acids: CASSFGTGGNTIYF. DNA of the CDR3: TGTGCCAGCAGCTTCGGGACAGGTGGAAACACCATATATTTT. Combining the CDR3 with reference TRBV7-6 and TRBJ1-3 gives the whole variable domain GAGVSQSPRYKVTKRGQDVALRCDPISGHVSLYWYRQALGQGPEFLTYFNYEAQQDKSGLPNDRFSAERPEGSISTLTIQRTEQRDSAMYRCASSFGTGGNTIYFGEGSWLTVV.

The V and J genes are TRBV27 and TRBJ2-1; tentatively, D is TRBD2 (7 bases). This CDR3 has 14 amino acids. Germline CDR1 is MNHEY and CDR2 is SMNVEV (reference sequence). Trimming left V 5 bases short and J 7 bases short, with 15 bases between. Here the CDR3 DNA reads TGTGCCAGCAGTCGGGGGGCTGGTCTGAATGAGCAGTTCTTC. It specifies CASSRGAGLNEQFF.

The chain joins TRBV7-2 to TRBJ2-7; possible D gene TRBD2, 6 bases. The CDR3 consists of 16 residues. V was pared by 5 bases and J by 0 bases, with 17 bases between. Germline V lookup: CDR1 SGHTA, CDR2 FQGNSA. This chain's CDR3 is CASSVTRIGSSYEQYF. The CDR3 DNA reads TGTGCCAGCAGCGTAACGCGAATCGGGAGCTCCTACGAGCAGTACTTC.

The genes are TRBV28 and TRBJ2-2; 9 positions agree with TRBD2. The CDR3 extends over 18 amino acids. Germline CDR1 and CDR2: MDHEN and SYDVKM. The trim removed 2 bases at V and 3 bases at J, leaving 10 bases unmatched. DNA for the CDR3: TGTGCCAGCAGTTTACAGGCGGGGGGGCTATTCGACACCGGGGAGCTGTTTTTT. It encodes CASSLQAGGLFDTGELFF.

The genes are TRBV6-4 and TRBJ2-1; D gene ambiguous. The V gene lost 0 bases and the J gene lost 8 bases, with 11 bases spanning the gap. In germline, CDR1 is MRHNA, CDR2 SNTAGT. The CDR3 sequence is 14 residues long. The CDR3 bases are TGTGCCAGCAGTGACTCGGCTAGGTCTGATGAGCAGTTCTTC. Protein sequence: CASSDSARSDEQFF.

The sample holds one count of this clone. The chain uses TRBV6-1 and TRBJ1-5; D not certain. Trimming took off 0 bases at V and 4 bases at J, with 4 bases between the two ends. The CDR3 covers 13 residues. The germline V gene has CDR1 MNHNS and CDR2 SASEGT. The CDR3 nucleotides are TGTGCCAGCAGTGAAGCATGGAATCAGCCCCAGCATTTT. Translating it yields CASSEAWNQPQHF.

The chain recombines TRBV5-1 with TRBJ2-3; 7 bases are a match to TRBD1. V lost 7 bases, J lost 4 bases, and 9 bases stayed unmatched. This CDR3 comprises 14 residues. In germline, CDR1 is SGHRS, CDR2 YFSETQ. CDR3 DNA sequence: TGCGCCAGCGGGCTACAGGGGAGTGCAGATACGCAGTATTTT. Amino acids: CASGLQGSADTQYF.

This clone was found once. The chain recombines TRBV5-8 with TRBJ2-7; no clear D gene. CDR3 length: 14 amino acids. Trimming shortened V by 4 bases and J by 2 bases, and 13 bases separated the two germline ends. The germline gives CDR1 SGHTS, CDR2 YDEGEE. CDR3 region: CASSLILVPYEQYF. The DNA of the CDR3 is TGTGCCAGCAGCCTGATCTTGGTCCCCTACGAGCAGTACTTC.

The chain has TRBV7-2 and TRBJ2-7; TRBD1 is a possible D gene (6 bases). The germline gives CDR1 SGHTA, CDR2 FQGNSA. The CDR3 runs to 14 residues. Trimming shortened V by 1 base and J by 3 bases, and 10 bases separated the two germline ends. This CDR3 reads CASSLVGGRYEQYF. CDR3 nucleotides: TGTGCCAGCAGCTTAGTAGGGGGACGCTACGAGCAGTACTTC.

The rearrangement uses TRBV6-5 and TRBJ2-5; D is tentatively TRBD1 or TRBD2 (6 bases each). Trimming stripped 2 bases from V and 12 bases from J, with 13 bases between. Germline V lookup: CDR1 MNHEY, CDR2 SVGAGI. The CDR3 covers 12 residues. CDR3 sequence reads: CASSYGGRREYF. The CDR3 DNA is TGTGCCAGCAGTTACGGGGGGCGGAGGGAGTACTTC.

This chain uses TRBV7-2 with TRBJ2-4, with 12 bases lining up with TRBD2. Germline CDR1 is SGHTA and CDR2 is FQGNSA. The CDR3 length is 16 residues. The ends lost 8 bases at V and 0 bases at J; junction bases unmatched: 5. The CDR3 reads CASDPSGRVAKNIQYF. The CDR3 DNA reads TGTGCCAGCGACCCTAGCGGGAGGGTAGCCAAAAACATTCAGTACTTC.

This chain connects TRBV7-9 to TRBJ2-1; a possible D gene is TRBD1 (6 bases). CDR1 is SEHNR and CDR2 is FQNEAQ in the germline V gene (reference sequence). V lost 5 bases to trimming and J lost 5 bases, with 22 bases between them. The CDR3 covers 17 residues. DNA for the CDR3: TGTGCCAGCAGCCCTAGAAGGGGGAGACAGAACAACAATGAGCAGTTCTTC. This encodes CASSPRRGRQNNNEQFF.

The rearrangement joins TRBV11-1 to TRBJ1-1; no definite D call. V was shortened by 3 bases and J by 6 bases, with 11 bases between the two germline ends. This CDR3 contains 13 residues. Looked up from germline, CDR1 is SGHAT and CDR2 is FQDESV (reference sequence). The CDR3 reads CASSLNLLAEAFF. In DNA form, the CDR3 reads TGTGCCAGCAGCTTGAATCTCCTAGCTGAAGCTTTCTTT.

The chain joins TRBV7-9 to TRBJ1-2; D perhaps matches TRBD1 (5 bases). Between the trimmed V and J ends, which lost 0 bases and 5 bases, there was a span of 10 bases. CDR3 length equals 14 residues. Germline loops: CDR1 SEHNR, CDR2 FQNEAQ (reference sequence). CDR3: CASSLAGGEYGYTF. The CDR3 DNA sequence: TGTGCCAGCAGCTTAGCGGGGGGGGAGTATGGCTACACCTTC.

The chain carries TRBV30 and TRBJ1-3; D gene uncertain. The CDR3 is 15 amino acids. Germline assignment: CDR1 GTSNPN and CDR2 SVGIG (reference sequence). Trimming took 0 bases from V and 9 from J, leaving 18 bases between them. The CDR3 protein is CAWSVTHFSGSTIYF. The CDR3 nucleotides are TGTGCCTGGAGTGTAACGCACTTCTCGGGGAGCACCATATATTTT.

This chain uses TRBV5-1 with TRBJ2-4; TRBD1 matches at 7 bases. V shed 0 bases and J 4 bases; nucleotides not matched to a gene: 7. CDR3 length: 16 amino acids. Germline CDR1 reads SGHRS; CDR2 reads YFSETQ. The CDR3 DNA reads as TGCGCCAGCAGCTTGGATAGAGGGGGCAGAAAAAACATTCAGTACTTC. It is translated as CASSLDRGGRKNIQYF.

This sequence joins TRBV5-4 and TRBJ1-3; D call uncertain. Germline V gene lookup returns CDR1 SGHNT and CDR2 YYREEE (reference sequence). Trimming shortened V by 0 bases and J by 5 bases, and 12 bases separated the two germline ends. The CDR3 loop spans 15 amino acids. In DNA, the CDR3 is TGTGCCAGCAGCTTGGGCGGGGAGGTTAGAAACACCATATATTTT. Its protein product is CASSLGGEVRNTIYF.

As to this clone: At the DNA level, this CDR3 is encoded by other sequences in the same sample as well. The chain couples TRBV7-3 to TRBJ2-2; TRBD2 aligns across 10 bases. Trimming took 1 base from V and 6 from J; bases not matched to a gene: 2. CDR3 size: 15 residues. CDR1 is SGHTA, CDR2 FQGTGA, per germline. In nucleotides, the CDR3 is TGTGCCAGCAGCTTAAGTCTAGCGGGAGCCGGGGAGCTGTTTTTT. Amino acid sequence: CASSLSLAGAGELFF.

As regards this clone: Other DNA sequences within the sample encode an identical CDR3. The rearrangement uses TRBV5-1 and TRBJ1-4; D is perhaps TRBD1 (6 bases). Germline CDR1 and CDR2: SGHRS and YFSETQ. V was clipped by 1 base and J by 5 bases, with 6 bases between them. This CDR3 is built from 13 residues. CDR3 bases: TGCGCCAGCAGCTTGCAGGGGAATGAAAAACTGTTTTTT. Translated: CASSLQGNEKLFF. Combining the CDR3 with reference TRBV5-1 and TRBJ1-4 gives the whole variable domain KAGVTQTPRYLIKTRGQQVTLSCSPISGHRSVSWYQQTPGQGLQFLFEYFSETQRNKGNFPGRFSGRQFSNSRSEMNVSTLELGDSALYLCASSLQGNEKLFFGSGTQLSVL.

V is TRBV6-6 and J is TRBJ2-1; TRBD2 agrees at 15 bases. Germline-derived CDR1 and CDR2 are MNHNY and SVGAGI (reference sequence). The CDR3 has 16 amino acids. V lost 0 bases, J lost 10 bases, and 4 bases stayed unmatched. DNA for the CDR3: TGTGCCAGCAGTTACTCTGGGACTAGCGGGAGGACGGAGCAGTTCTTC. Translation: CASSYSGTSGRTEQFF.

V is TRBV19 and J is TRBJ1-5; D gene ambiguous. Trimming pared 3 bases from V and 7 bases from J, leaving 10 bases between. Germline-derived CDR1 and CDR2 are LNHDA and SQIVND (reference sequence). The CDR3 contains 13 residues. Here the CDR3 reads CASSIILGQPQHF. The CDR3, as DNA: TGTGCCAGTAGTATTATCTTGGGACAGCCCCAGCATTTT.